These 2 T cell receptor beta chains came from one sample sequenced in a study of chemoradiotherapy in HPV16-positive cancers. Profiling relied on immunoSEQ multiplex PCR, and the TCRdb table lists in-frame clones only, not all of them. The table includes some 3,000 clones, roughly 80% detected once. Sample: blood, taken from a patient who underwent chemoradiotherapy. The source is a human donor with HPV-associated anogenital cancer.

The V and J genes are TRBV5-1 and TRBJ1-2; D is unclear. The CDR3 has 14 amino acids. With 0 bases removed from V and 7 bases from J, the gap between germline ends came to 13 bases. Germline CDR1 reads SGHRS; CDR2 reads YFSETQ. CDR3: CASSLEAITGGYTF. The CDR3 DNA reads as TGCGCCAGCAGCTTGGAGGCCATAACGGGTGGCTACACCTTC.

The rearrangement joins TRBV7-8 to TRBJ1-2; TRBD1 is a possible D gene (6 bases). The CDR3 covers 16 residues. V shed 6 bases and J shed 8 bases, with 25 bases lying between them. CDR1 SGHVS and CDR2 FQNEAQ come from the germline V gene. The CDR3 DNA follows: TGTGCCAGCAGTTATTTGTCCAGGACAGACCTAATGGGCTACACCTTC. It codes for CASSYLSRTDLMGYTF.